A single sample gave rise to the 23 T cell receptor beta chains below, sequenced in a study of T cell responses to AZD1222 COVID-19 vaccine. Method: immunoSEQ multiplex PCR; TCRdb's copy keeps in-frame clones and lacks some. The data contain roughly 200,000 clones, about nine tenths of them singletons. The sequenced sample was peripheral blood, obtained 28 days after the second AZD1222 dose. The origin of the receptors is an adult who received the AZD1222 COVID-19 vaccine.

Points on this clone: Other DNA sequences in the sample encode the same CDR3. The chain is built from TRBV5-1 and TRBJ2-3; maybe TRBD1 (5 bases). The germline CDR1 and CDR2 sequences are SGHRS and YFSETQ. The CDR3 covers 12 residues. Trimming took off 7 bases at V and 2 bases at J, with 8 bases between the two ends. The DNA for the CDR3 is TGCGCCAGCTCCAGGGACACAGATACGCAGTATTTT. It encodes CASSRDTDTQYF.

The chain employs TRBV28 and TRBJ1-2; 8 bases are shared with TRBD1. The CDR3 has 14 amino acids. The V and J ends lost 5 bases and 5 bases, in that order; junction bases with no gene match: 7. Germline loops: CDR1 MDHEN, CDR2 SYDVKM. CDR3 nucleotide sequence: TGTGCCAGCAGTCCCAGACAGGGGAGATATGGCTACACCTTC. This sequence encodes CASSPRQGRYGYTF.

This chain connects TRBV28 to TRBJ1-1; D ambiguous. V was trimmed by 6 bases and J by 0 bases, leaving 8 bases between them. This CDR3 has 13 residues. The germline CDR1 and CDR2 sequences are MDHEN and SYDVKM. CDR3 bases: TGTGCCAGCAGCCCCGCTATGAACACTGAAGCTTTCTTT. Translation: CASSPAMNTEAFF.

V is TRBV7-6 and J is TRBJ1-2; D perhaps matches TRBD1 (6 bases). Germline V lookup: CDR1 SGHVS, CDR2 FNYEAQ. V was trimmed by 5 bases and J by 7 bases, leaving 20 bases between them. The CDR3 has 15 amino acids. The CDR3 DNA sequence: TGTGCCAGCAGCCCAGAGGGGGGCGCGACGGGTGGCTACACCTTC. Its protein product is CASSPEGGATGGYTF.

This chain links TRBV5-5 with TRBJ1-4; 8 nucleotides align to TRBD1. CDR1 and CDR2 from the germline V gene are SGHKS and YYEKEE (reference sequence). There are 16 residues in the CDR3. Losses at the gene ends were 3 bases for V and 8 bases for J; bases not matched to a gene: 12. The CDR3 DNA follows: TGTGCCAGCAGCTCCGCCGGAGGGACAGGAGGCGAAAAACTGTTTTTT. Protein: CASSSAGGTGGEKLFF.

This clone has a handful of counts. V is TRBV2 and J is TRBJ2-7, with D unresolved. CDR1 and CDR2 (germline): SNHLY, FYNNEI. This CDR3 has 13 amino acids. V lost 4 bases to trimming and J lost 0 bases, with 7 bases between them. CDR3 region: CASSGALSYEQYF. CDR3 coding DNA: TGTGCCAGCAGTGGGGCCCTCTCCTACGAGCAGTACTTC. The whole variable domain, remainder taken from reference TRBV2 and TRBJ2-7, is EPEVTQTPSHQVTQMGQEVILRCVPISNHLYFYWYRQILGQKVEFLVSFYNNEISEKSEIFDDQFSVERPDGSNFTLKIRSTKLEDSAMYFCASSGALSYEQYFGPGTRLTVT.

The rearrangement links TRBV7-9 to TRBJ2-7; no firm D call. CDR1 SEHNR and CDR2 FQNEAQ come from the germline V gene (reference sequence). There are 16 residues in the CDR3. Trimming removed 5 bases from V and 0 bases from J, with 17 bases in between. As DNA, the CDR3 is TGTGCCAGCAGCCGGACGACACTACCCTTCTCCTACGAGCAGTACTTC. The encoded protein is CASSRTTLPFSYEQYF.

This sequence joins TRBV19 and TRBJ1-4; maybe TRBD1 (5 bases). CDR3 size: 12 residues. Trimming removed 7 bases from V and 12 bases from J, with 15 bases in between. Germline CDR1 reads LNHDA; CDR2 reads SQIVND (reference sequence). This CDR3 is CASTIRGGELFF. Here the CDR3 DNA reads TGTGCCAGTACTATCCGGGGAGGGGAACTGTTTTTT. Combining the CDR3 with reference TRBV19 and TRBJ1-4 gives the whole variable domain DGGITQSPKYLFRKEGQNVTLSCEQNLNHDAMYWYRQDPGQGLRLIYYSQIVNDFQKGDIAEGYSVSREKKESFPLTVTSAQKNPTAFYLCASTIRGGELFFGSGTQLSVL.

The J gene is TRBJ1-4, the V gene TRBV19; tentative D call: TRBD1 (6 bases). V was clipped by 9 bases and J by 5 bases, with 22 bases between them. Germline V lookup: CDR1 LNHDA, CDR2 SQIVND (reference sequence). The CDR3 loop spans 16 amino acids. The CDR3 DNA is TGTGCCAGCACCCCCGTTTCAACAGGGCGGAATGAAAAACTGTTTTTT. Translation: CASTPVSTGRNEKLFF.

This chain links TRBV19 with TRBJ1-4; 9 bases are shared with TRBD1. The V and J ends lost 7 bases and 6 bases, in that order; junction bases with no gene match: 6. The V gene's germline CDR1 is LNHDA and CDR2 SQIVND (reference sequence). The CDR3 consists of 14 residues. The CDR3 DNA follows: TGTGCCAGTACCCCACAGGGGGCTGATGAAAAACTGTTTTTT. Its translation is CASTPQGADEKLFF.

Notes on this clone: The junction departs from the called germline gene at one end, perhaps through a read error. The J gene is TRBJ2-1, the V gene TRBV7-2; 13 bases align to TRBD2. The length of the CDR3 is 15 residues. Germline V gene lookup returns CDR1 SGHTA and CDR2 FQGNSA. CDR3 region: CVSSWTSGSRNEQFF. The DNA for the CDR3 is TGTGTCAGCAGCTGGACTAGCGGGAGTAGGAATGAGCAGTTCTTC.

With regard to this clone: The sample contains more than one DNA sequence encoding this CDR3. This chain uses TRBV5-1 with TRBJ2-3; tentative D call: TRBD1 (6 bases). CDR3 length equals 16 residues. CDR1 and CDR2 (germline): SGHRS, YFSETQ. V lost 0 bases and J lost 0, with 11 bases in between. CDR3 amino acids: CASSLAAGASTDTQYF. Written as DNA, the CDR3 is TGCGCCAGCAGCTTGGCGGCAGGGGCTAGCACAGATACGCAGTATTTT.

CDR3: CASSPKMARSSYNEQFF. The CDR3 DNA sequence: TGTGCCAGCTCACCAAAGATGGCTAGAAGCTCCTACAATGAGCAGTTCTTC. The V gene is TRBV18, the J gene TRBJ2-1; D unclear. There are 17 residues in the CDR3. In germline, CDR1 is KGHSH, CDR2 LQKENI. V was pared by 2 bases and J by 0 bases, with 14 bases between.

This chain uses TRBV7-2 with TRBJ1-6, with TRBD1 identical over 7 bases. Germline CDR1 is SGHTA and CDR2 is FQGNSA. The CDR3 covers 14 residues. The trim removed 5 bases at V and 7 bases at J, leaving 5 bases unmatched. In DNA, the CDR3 is TGTGCCAGCAGCCTCGACAGGGCGAATTCACCCCTCCACTTT. Translating gives CASSLDRANSPLHF.

The chain combines TRBV15 with TRBJ1-1; D is unresolved. The CDR3 loop spans 15 amino acids. The V end was cut by 3 bases, the J end by 1 base, with 12 bases between. Germline CDR1 is LNHNV and CDR2 is YYDKDF (reference sequence). CDR3 nucleotide sequence: TGTGCCACCAGCAGGCAGCCCGGCTCGAACACTGAAGCTTTCTTT. Protein: CATSRQPGSNTEAFF.

V is TRBV5-1 and J is TRBJ2-1; 8 bases fit TRBD2. The junction had 8 bases not matched to a gene; V was cut back by 0 bases and J by 0 bases. Germline V gene data show CDR1 as SGHRS and CDR2 as YFSETQ. CDR3 length: 18 residues. The CDR3 loop reads CASSLGLAGFSSYNEQFF. The CDR3 nucleotides are TGCGCCAGCAGCTTGGGCCTAGCGGGCTTTAGCTCCTACAATGAGCAGTTCTTC.

The chain recombines TRBV3-1 (or the pseudogene TRBV3-2) with TRBJ1-4; no definite D call. V lost 4 bases, J lost 8 bases, and 8 bases lay in between. CDR3 length: 12 amino acids. Germline CDR1 LGHDT, CDR2 YNNKEL (reference sequence). Here the CDR3 reads CASSRSSEKLFF. The CDR3 DNA reads TGTGCCAGCAGCCGAAGTTCGGAAAAACTGTTTTTT.

The chain carries TRBV18 and TRBJ1-2, with D possibly matching TRBD1 (5 bases). In germline, CDR1 is KGHSH, CDR2 LQKENI. V lost 3 bases and J 4 bases, leaving 9 bases between the germline ends. The CDR3 covers 13 residues. The CDR3 coding sequence is TGTGCCAGCTCACCCGACAGAAGCTATGGCTACACCTTC. Amino acids: CASSPDRSYGYTF.

The rearrangement joins TRBV11-2 to TRBJ1-1; D perhaps matches TRBD1 (5 bases). CDR1 and CDR2 (germline): SGHAT, FQNNGV. V lost 0 bases, J lost 0 bases, and 8 bases lay in between. The CDR3 extends over 15 amino acids. The DNA for the CDR3 is TGTGCCAGCAGCTTAGATGTGGGGGTGAACACTGAAGCTTTCTTT. It yields the protein CASSLDVGVNTEAFF.

This clone was seen a handful of times. An end of the junction does not agree with germline; a read error may underlie this. This sequence joins TRBV2 and TRBJ1-1, with D hard to call. Germline CDR1 reads SNHLY; CDR2 reads FYNNEI. The CDR3 has 13 residues. CDR3 coding DNA: TGTGCCAGCAATATATGGACCAACAGTGAAGCTTTCTTT. It translates to CASNIWTNSEAFF.

The chain couples TRBV7-9 to TRBJ2-5, with 7 positions matching TRBD1. The J segment lost 4 bases and the V segment lost 5 bases, leaving 10 bases of the junction unmatched. This CDR3 has 15 amino acids. CDR1 and CDR2 from the germline V gene are SEHNR and FQNEAQ (reference sequence). CDR3 bases: TGTGCCAGCAGCCATCTCCAGGGGGTCGGAGAGACCCAGTACTTC. Its protein is CASSHLQGVGETQYF.

The sample holds one count of this clone. The chain uses TRBV13 and TRBJ1-3; TRBD1 agrees at 8 bases. Per germline, CDR1 PRHDT and CDR2 FYEKMQ (reference sequence). Losses at the gene ends were 0 bases for V and 0 bases for J; bases not matched to a gene: 4. The CDR3 is 17 amino acids. The CDR3 DNA sequence: TGTGCCAGCAGCTTAGGCCGGACAGGGCCCTCTGGAAACACCATATATTTT. The encoded protein is CASSLGRTGPSGNTIYF.

The chain combines TRBV15 with TRBJ2-7; 7 bases agree with TRBD2. CDR1 and CDR2 (germline): LNHNV, YYDKDF (reference sequence). The CDR3 is 16 residues long. V was clipped by 0 bases and J by 5 bases; unmatched bases: 10. For the CDR3, the DNA is TGTGCCACCAGCAGAGATTGGGCGGGAGCGTGGCACGAGCAGTACTTC. Protein: CATSRDWAGAWHEQYF.